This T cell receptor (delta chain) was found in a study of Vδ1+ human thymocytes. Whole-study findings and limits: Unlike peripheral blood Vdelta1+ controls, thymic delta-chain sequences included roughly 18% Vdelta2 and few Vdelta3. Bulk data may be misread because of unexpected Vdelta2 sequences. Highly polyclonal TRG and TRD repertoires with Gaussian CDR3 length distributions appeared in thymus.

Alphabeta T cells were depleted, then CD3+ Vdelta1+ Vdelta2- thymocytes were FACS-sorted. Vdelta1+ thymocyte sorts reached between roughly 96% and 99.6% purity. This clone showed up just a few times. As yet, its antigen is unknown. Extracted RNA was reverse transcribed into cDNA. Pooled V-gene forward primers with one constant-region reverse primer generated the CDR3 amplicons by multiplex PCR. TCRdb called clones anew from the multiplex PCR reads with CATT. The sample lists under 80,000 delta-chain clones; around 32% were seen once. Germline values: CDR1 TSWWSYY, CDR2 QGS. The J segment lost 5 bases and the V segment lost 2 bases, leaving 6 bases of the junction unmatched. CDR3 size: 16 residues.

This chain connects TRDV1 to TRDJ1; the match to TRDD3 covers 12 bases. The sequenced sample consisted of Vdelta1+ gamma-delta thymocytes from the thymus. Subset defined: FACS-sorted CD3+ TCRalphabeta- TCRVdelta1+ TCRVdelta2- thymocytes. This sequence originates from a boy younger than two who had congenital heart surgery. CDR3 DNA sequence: TGTGCTCTTGGGGAAACTCCTGGGGGATACGAAGATAAACTCATCTTT. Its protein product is CALGETPGGYEDKLIF.